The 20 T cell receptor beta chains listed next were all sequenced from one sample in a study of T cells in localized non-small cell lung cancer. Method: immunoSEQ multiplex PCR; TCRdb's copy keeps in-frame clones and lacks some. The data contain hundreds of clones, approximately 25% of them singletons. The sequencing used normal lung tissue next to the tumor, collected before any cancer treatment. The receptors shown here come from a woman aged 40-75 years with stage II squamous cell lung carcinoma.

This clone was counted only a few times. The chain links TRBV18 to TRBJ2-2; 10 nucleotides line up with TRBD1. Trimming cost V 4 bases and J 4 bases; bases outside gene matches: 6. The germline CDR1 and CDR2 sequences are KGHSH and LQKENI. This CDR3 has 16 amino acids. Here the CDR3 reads CASSQSGQGSTGELFF. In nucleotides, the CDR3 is TGTGCCAGCTCACAATCGGGACAGGGGAGCACCGGGGAGCTGTTTTTT.

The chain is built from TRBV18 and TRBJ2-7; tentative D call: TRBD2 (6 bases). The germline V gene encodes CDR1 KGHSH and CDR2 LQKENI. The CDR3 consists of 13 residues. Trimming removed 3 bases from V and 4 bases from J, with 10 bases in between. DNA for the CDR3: TGTGCCAGCTCACCCAGTGGGGGGTACGAGCAGTACGTC. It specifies CASSPSGGYEQYV.

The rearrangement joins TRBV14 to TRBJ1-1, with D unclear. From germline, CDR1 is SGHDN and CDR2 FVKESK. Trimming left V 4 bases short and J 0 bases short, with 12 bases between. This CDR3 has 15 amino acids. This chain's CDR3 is CASSLEVHMNTEAFF. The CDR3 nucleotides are TGTGCCAGCAGCCTAGAAGTTCATATGAACACTGAAGCTTTCTTT.

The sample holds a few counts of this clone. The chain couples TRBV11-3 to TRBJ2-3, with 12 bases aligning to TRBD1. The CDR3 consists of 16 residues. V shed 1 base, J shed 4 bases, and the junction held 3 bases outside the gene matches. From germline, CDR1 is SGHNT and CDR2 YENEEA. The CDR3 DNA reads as TGTGCCAGCAGCTTAGGGGACAGGGGGCCCTCAGATACGCAGTATTTT. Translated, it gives CASSLGDRGPSDTQYF.

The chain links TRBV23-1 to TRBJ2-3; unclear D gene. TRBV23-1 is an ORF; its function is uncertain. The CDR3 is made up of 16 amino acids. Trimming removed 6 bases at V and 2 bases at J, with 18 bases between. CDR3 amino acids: CASSQGSALFTDTQYF. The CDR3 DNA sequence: TGCGCCAGCAGCCAAGGGTCCGCGCTTTTCACAGATACGCAGTATTTT.

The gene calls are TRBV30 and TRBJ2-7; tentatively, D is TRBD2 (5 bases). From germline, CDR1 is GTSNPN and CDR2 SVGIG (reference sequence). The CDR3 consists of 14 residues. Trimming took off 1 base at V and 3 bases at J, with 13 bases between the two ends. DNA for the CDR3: TGTGCCTGGAGTGGGTCGGGATCAGACTACGAGCAGTACTTC. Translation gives CAWSGSGSDYEQYF.

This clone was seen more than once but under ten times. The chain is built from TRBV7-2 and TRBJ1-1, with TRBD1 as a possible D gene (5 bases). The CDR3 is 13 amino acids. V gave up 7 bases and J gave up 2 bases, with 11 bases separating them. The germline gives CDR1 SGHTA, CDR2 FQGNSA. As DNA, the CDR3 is TGTGCCAGCATCACCGACAGAAACACTGAAGCTTTCTTT. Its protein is CASITDRNTEAFF.

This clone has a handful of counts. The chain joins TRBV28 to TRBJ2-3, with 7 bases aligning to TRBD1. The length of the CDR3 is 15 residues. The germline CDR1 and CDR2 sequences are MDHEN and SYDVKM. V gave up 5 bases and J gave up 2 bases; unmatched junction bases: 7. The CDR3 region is CASSPPTGLTDTQYF. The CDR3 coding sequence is TGTGCCAGCAGTCCCCCGACAGGGCTCACAGATACGCAGTATTTT.

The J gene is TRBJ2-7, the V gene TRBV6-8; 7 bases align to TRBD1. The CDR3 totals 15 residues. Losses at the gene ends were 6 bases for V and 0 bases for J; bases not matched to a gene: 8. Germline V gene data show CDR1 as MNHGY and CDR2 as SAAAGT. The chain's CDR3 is CASRADRAFSYEQYV. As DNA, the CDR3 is TGTGCCAGCAGGGCAGACAGGGCGTTCTCCTACGAGCAGTACGTC.

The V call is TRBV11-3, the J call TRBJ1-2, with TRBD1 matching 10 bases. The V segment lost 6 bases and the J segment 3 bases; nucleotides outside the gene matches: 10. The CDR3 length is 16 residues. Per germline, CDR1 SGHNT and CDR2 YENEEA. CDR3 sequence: CASSRPGTGDHYGYTF. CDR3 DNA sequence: TGTGCCAGCAGTAGACCCGGGACAGGGGACCACTATGGCTACACCTTC. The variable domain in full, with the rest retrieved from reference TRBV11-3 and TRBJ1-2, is EAGVVQSPRYKIIEKKQPVAFWCNPISGHNTLYWYLQNLGQGPELLIRYENEEAVDDSQLPKDRFSAERLKGVDSTLKIQPAELGDSAVYLCASSRPGTGDHYGYTFGSGTRLTVV.

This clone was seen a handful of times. CDR3 amino acids: CASSLEAGGMNTEAFF. CDR3 nucleotides: TGTGCCAGCAGCTTGGAGGCAGGGGGAATGAACACTGAAGCTTTCTTT. This chain joins TRBV11-3 and TRBJ1-1; the match to TRBD1 covers 7 bases. The CDR3 has 16 residues. J lost 0 bases, V lost 3 bases, and 7 bases had no gene match. From germline, CDR1 is SGHNT and CDR2 YENEEA.

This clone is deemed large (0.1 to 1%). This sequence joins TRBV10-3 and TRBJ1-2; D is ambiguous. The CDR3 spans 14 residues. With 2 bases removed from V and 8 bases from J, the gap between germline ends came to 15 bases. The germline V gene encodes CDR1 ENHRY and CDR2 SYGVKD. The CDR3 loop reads CAISEATALEGYTF. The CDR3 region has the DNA TGTGCCATCAGTGAGGCTACAGCCCTTGAGGGCTACACCTTC.

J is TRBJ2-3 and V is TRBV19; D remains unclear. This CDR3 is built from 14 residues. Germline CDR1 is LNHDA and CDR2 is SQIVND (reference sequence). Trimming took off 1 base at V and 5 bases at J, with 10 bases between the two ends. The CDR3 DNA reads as TGTGCCAGTAGTATAGTCCTAGGCGGAGATACGCAGTATTTT. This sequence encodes CASSIVLGGDTQYF.

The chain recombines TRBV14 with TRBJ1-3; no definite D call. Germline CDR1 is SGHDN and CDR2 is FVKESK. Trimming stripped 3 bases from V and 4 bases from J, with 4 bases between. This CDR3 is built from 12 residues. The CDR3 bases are TGTGCCAGCAGCCAGCCCGGAAACACCATATATTTT. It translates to CASSQPGNTIYF. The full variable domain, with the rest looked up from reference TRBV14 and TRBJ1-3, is EAGVTQFPSHSVIEKGQTVTLRCDPISGHDNLYWYRRVMGKEIKFLLHFVKESKQDESGMPNNRFLAERTGGTYSTLKVQPAELEDSGVYFCASSQPGNTIYFGEGSWLTVV.

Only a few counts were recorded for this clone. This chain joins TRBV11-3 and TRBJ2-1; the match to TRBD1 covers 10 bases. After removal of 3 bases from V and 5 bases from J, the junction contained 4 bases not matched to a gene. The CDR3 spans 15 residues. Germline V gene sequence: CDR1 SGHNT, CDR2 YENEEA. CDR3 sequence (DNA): TGTGCCAGCAGCTTGGGGACAGGGGACCACAATGAGCAGTTCTTC. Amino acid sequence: CASSLGTGDHNEQFF. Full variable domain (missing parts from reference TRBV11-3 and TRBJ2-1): EAGVVQSPRYKIIEKKQPVAFWCNPISGHNTLYWYLQNLGQGPELLIRYENEEAVDDSQLPKDRFSAERLKGVDSTLKIQPAELGDSAVYLCASSLGTGDHNEQFFGPGTRLTVL.

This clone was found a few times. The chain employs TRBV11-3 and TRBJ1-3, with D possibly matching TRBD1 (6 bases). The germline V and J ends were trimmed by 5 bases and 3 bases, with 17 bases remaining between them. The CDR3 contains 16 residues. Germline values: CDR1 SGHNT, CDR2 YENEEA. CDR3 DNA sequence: TGTGCCAGCAGCCCGAGACAGGAGATGATTGGAAACACCATATATTTT. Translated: CASSPRQEMIGNTIYF.

The CDR3 protein is CASSLGGVNSGANVLTF. The CDR3 region has the DNA TGTGCCAGCAGCTTAGGGGGGGTGAACTCTGGGGCCAACGTCCTGACTTTC. This rearrangement joins TRBV7-6 to TRBJ2-6; D is possibly TRBD2 (6 bases). V was pared by 1 base and J by 0 bases, with 10 bases between. The CDR3 covers 17 residues. The germline V gene has CDR1 SGHVS and CDR2 FNYEAQ.

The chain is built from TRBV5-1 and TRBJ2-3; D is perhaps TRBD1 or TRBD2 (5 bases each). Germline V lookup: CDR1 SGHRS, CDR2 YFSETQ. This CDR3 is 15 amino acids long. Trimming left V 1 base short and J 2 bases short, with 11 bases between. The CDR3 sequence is CASSLLVGDTDTQYF. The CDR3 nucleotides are TGCGCCAGCAGCTTGCTAGTGGGGGACACAGATACGCAGTATTTT.

CDR3: CASSLPSGHTDTQYF. The CDR3 DNA reads TGTGCCAGCAGTCTCCCCAGCGGCCACACAGATACGCAGTATTTT. The chain couples TRBV28 to TRBJ2-3, with D possibly being TRBD2 (5 bases). Germline V gene data show CDR1 as MDHEN and CDR2 as SYDVKM. The CDR3 extends over 15 amino acids. The V and J ends lost 5 bases and 2 bases respectively, with 14 bases between them.

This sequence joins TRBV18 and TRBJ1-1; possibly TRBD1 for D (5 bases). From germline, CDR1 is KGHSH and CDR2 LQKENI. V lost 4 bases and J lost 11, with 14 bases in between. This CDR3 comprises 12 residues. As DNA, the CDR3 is TGTGCCAGCTCACTCGGGGACCCAGGGGCTTTCTTT. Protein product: CASSLGDPGAFF.